The 16 T cell receptor beta chains presented below share a single source sample, sequenced in a study of T cell responses to AZD1222 COVID-19 vaccine. Generated by immunoSEQ multiplex PCR, the TCRdb table keeps only in-frame clones and is missing some. The data hold approximately 150,000 clones, with roughly nine tenths observed a single time. The input for sequencing was peripheral blood, taken 28 days after the second AZD1222 dose. These receptors were taken from an adult who received the AZD1222 COVID-19 vaccine.

This chain links TRBV5-4 with TRBJ1-1, with a possible D match to TRBD1 (5 bases). The germline V gene encodes CDR1 SGHNT and CDR2 YYREEE (reference sequence). This CDR3 is built from 13 residues. The V end lost 0 bases, the J end lost 10 bases, and 13 bases lay between the germline ends. The CDR3 spells CASSLERGYIAFF. CDR3 DNA sequence: TGTGCCAGCAGCTTGGAACGGGGGTACATAGCTTTCTTT.

This rearrangement joins TRBV7-9 to TRBJ2-4, with a weak D call TRBD2 (6 bases). Germline loops: CDR1 SEHNR, CDR2 FQNEAQ (reference sequence). This CDR3 is built from 12 residues. The V end was cut by 4 bases, the J end by 8 bases, with 9 bases between. CDR3 loop: CASSSGSHIQYF. The CDR3 bases are TGTGCCAGCAGCTCCGGGAGCCACATTCAGTACTTC.

This clone appeared a single time. The chain joins TRBV6-2 or TRBV6-3 to TRBJ2-3, with D possibly called TRBD1 or TRBD2 (7 bases each). The CDR3 is made up of 15 amino acids. V was pared by 6 bases and J by 6 bases, with 19 bases between. Germline lookup yields CDR1 MNHEY and CDR2 SVGEGT. CDR3 DNA: TGTGCCAGCAGCTCCGTTCTAGCGGACAGGGATACGCAGTATTTT. It is translated as CASSSVLADRDTQYF.

The V and J genes are TRBV30 and TRBJ1-3; 8 nucleotides agree with TRBD1. Germline V gives CDR1 GTSNPN, CDR2 SVGIG (reference sequence). V lost 5 bases and J lost 0; bases outside the gene matches: 3. The CDR3 totals 14 residues. The CDR3 nucleotides read TGTGCCTGGGACAGGGGCACCTCTGGAAACACCATATATTTT. Amino acids: CAWDRGTSGNTIYF. The full variable domain, its missing parts supplied by reference TRBV30 and TRBJ1-3, is SQTIHQWPATLVQPVGSPLSLECTVEGTSNPNLYWYRQAAGRGLQLLFYSVGIGQISSEVPQNLSASRPQDRQFILSSKKLLLSDSGFYLCAWDRGTSGNTIYFGEGSWLTVV.

This chain joins TRBV11-2 and TRBJ1-1; possibly TRBD1 for D (6 bases). CDR1 and CDR2 (germline): SGHAT, FQNNGV. The CDR3 covers 17 residues. Between the trimmed V and J ends, which lost 3 bases and 0 bases, there was a span of 17 bases. CDR3 nucleotide sequence: TGTGCCAGCAGCTTTAGGCCTTGGGGACAACTGAACACTGAAGCTTTCTTT. Translating it yields CASSFRPWGQLNTEAFF. The variable domain in full, completed from reference TRBV11-2 and TRBJ1-1, reads EAGVAQSPRYKIIEKRQSVAFWCNPISGHATLYWYQQILGQGPKLLIQFQNNGVVDDSQLPKDRFSAERLKGVDSTLKIQPAKLEDSAVYLCASSFRPWGQLNTEAFFGQGTRLTVV.

J is TRBJ1-5 and V is TRBV11-2; unclear D gene. The CDR3 extends over 13 amino acids. Germline CDR1 is SGHAT and CDR2 is FQNNGV. V shed 3 bases and J shed 2 bases, with 5 bases lying between them. The CDR3 spells CASSFSGNQPQHF. CDR3 nucleotides: TGTGCCAGCAGCTTTAGCGGCAATCAGCCCCAGCATTTT.

The rearrangement joins TRBV18 to TRBJ1-1; TRBD1 agrees at 7 bases. This CDR3 contains 13 residues. Losses at the gene ends were 5 bases for V and 1 base for J; bases not matched to a gene: 1. Germline CDR1 KGHSH, CDR2 LQKENI. The CDR3 DNA reads TGTGCCAGCTCAGGACAGGCGAACACTGAAGCTTTCTTT. Protein sequence: CASSGQANTEAFF.

V usage is TRBV19 and J usage is TRBJ1-1; unclear D gene. Looked up from germline, CDR1 is LNHDA and CDR2 is SQIVND (reference sequence). Trimming stripped 9 bases from V and 6 bases from J, with 17 bases between. This CDR3 region has 13 residues. As DNA, the CDR3 is TGTGCCAGCAGTCTCCTATTACCAGCTGAAGCTTTCTTT. It yields the protein CASSLLLPAEAFF.

CDR3 sequence reads: CSARDSNTGELFF. In DNA, the CDR3 is TGCAGCGCTCGGGACAGTAACACCGGGGAGCTGTTTTTT. J is TRBJ2-2 and V is TRBV29-1; 7 bases fit TRBD1. The germline gives CDR1 SQVTM, CDR2 ANQGSEA. Trimming took 7 bases from V and 2 from J; bases not matched to a gene: 4. This CDR3 has 13 amino acids.

The chain has TRBV9 and TRBJ2-5; tentatively, D is TRBD1 (5 bases). With 0 bases removed from V and 5 bases from J, the gap between germline ends came to 14 bases. The germline V gene has CDR1 SGDLS and CDR2 YYNGEE. The CDR3 contains 15 residues. The CDR3 bases are TGTGCCAGCAGCGTAGGGTCGCTAGGGGCGGAGACCCAGTACTTC. Protein product: CASSVGSLGAETQYF.

CDR3 in amino acids: CASSLEQFF. The CDR3, as DNA: TGTGCCAGCAGCTTAGAGCAGTTCTTC. The rearrangement joins TRBV5-8 to TRBJ2-1; unclear D gene. V lost 2 bases, J lost 10 bases, and 1 base lay in between. The CDR3 contains 9 residues. CDR1 and CDR2 (germline): SGHTS, YDEGEE.

The chain has TRBV5-1 and TRBJ1-2; 8 bases match TRBD1. The CDR3 runs to 13 residues. J lost 4 bases, V lost 4 bases, and 3 bases had no gene match. Germline-derived CDR1 and CDR2 are SGHRS and YFSETQ. Written as DNA, the CDR3 is TGCGCCAGCAGCCCGGGACAGGTCTATGGCTACACCTTC. It specifies CASSPGQVYGYTF.

This clone was seen a handful of times. The chain carries TRBV7-2 and TRBJ2-7; D is unclear. Between the trimmed V and J ends, which lost 4 bases and 6 bases, there was a span of 10 bases. The CDR3 runs 12 residues. Germline CDR1 is SGHTA and CDR2 is FQGNSA. In DNA form, the CDR3 reads TGTGCCAGCAGCTCCCCCGGACCCGAGCAGTACTTC. Its translation: CASSSPGPEQYF.

V gene TRBV2 combines with J gene TRBJ1-1, with D unclear. The CDR3 has 11 amino acids. Trimming stripped 6 bases from V and 2 bases from J, with 4 bases between. Germline V gives CDR1 SNHLY, CDR2 FYNNEI. The CDR3, as DNA: TGTGCCAGCAGGGTCAACACTGAAGCTTTCTTT. This sequence encodes CASRVNTEAFF.

This chain connects TRBV5-1 to TRBJ2-1; the D call may be TRBD1 or TRBD2 (6 bases each). Germline V lookup: CDR1 SGHRS, CDR2 YFSETQ. Trimming took 0 bases from V and 5 from J, leaving 21 bases between them. This CDR3 comprises 18 residues. As DNA, the CDR3 is TGCGCCAGCAGCTTGGCCGGGGGCAGCTCGATGCTCCACAATGAGCAGTTCTTC. It codes for CASSLAGGSSMLHNEQFF.

The rearrangement uses TRBV27 and TRBJ2-7, with 12 bases that match TRBD2. J gave up 1 base and V 5 bases, and 6 bases lay outside the gene matches. This CDR3 is 16 amino acids long. The V gene's germline CDR1 is MNHEY and CDR2 SMNVEV (reference sequence). CDR3 sequence: CASSIGTSGSSYEQYF. Here the CDR3 DNA reads TGTGCCAGCAGTATAGGGACTAGCGGGTCTTCCTACGAGCAGTACTTC.